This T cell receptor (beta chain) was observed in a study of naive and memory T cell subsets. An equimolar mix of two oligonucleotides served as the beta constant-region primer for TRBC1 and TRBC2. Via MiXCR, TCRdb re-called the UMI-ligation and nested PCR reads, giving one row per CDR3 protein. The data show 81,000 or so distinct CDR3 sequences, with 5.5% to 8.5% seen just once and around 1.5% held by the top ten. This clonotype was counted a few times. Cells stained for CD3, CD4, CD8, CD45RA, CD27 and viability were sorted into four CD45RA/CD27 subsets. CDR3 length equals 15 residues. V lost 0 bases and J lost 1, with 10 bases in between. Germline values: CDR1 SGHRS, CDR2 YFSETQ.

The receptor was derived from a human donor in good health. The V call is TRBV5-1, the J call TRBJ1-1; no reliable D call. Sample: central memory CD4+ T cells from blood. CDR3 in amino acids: CASSLAPGENTEAFF. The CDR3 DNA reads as TGCGCCAGCAGCTTGGCACCAGGAGAGAACACTGAAGCTTTCTTT.